The 24 T cell receptor beta chains reported below all come from one sample, sequenced in a study of cytomegalovirus exposure and HLA in healthy donors. The PCR ran on 60 Vbeta and 13 Jbeta primers. Clones were sequenced by immunoSEQ multiplex PCR, and TCRdb holds only the in-frame ones, with some missing. The repertoire holds roughly 120,000 clones, over 70% seen once, with 1.5% to 2% in the top ten. Sequenced sample: PBMCs. These receptors all come from a woman between 18 and 30 years old in good health and CMV-seronegative.

The chain combines TRBV6-1 with TRBJ1-5; D unresolved. V was cut by 2 bases and J by 2 bases, with 13 bases left in between. Germline assignment: CDR1 MNHNS and CDR2 SASEGT. The length of the CDR3 is 16 residues. The CDR3 nucleotides are TGTGCCAGCAGTGAACTAGCACGGTCGGGCAATCAGCCCCAGCATTTT. Encoded protein: CASSELARSGNQPQHF.

The chain employs TRBV10-3 and TRBJ2-5, with D possibly being TRBD1 (6 bases). The germline V gene encodes CDR1 ENHRY and CDR2 SYGVKD. V was trimmed by 7 bases and J by 2 bases, leaving 11 bases between them. The CDR3 consists of 13 residues. The CDR3 nucleotides are TGTGCCATCAAAGCCCAGGGGCAAGAGACCCAGTACTTC. Translated: CAIKAQGQETQYF.

The DNA for the CDR3 is TGTGCCAGCAGCCCACAGGTAAACTCCTACAATGAGCAGTTCTTC. This codes for CASSPQVNSYNEQFF. The J gene is TRBJ2-1, the V gene TRBV7-6, with TRBD1 as a possible D gene (5 bases). Germline assignment: CDR1 SGHVS and CDR2 FNYEAQ. The V and J ends lost 5 bases and 0 bases respectively, with 11 bases between them. The CDR3 totals 15 residues.

The genes are TRBV7-6 and TRBJ2-3; 7 bases match TRBD1. Losses at the gene ends were 1 base for V and 8 bases for J; bases not matched to a gene: 9. This CDR3 region has 15 residues. Germline lookup yields CDR1 SGHVS and CDR2 FNYEAQ. In nucleotides, the CDR3 is TGTGCCAGCAGCTTAGAGGGTAGGGGGCCGGGTACGCAGTATTTT. Translated: CASSLEGRGPGTQYF.

The rearrangement joins TRBV5-6 to TRBJ1-2; 7 bases line up with TRBD1. CDR3 length equals 14 residues. Germline loops: CDR1 SGHDT, CDR2 YYEEEE. V lost 5 bases, J lost 2 bases, and 6 bases stayed unmatched. Here the CDR3 reads CASSRTGENYGYTF. CDR3 nucleotide sequence: TGTGCCAGCAGTCGAACAGGGGAGAACTATGGCTACACCTTC.

J is TRBJ2-7 and V is TRBV9, with TRBD1 matching over 11 bases. The CDR3 runs 19 residues. The V and J ends lost 4 bases and 0 bases, in that order; junction bases with no gene match: 15. Germline V gene data show CDR1 as SGDLS and CDR2 as YYNGEE. The CDR3 here is CASSPDGQGARPSSYEQYF. Here the CDR3 DNA reads TGTGCCAGCAGCCCCGATGGACAGGGGGCTAGGCCGAGCTCCTACGAGCAGTACTTC.

The CDR3 loop is CAWSADRGEQFF. The CDR3 DNA follows: TGTGCCTGGAGTGCCGACAGGGGAGAGCAGTTCTTC. The chain links TRBV30 to TRBJ2-1; 8 nucleotides agree with TRBD1. The CDR3 is 12 amino acids. CDR1 is GTSNPN and CDR2 is SVGIG in the germline V gene (reference sequence). J lost 10 bases, V lost 1 base, and 3 bases had no gene match.

This clone was counted only a few times. In nucleotides, the CDR3 is TGTGCCAGCAGTTTAGGCCCCTGGCGGGGAAGCACAGATACGCAGTATTTT. Translation: CASSLGPWRGSTDTQYF. V usage is TRBV28 and J usage is TRBJ2-3, with a possible D match to TRBD2 (6 bases). CDR3 size: 17 residues. V lost 2 bases and J 0 bases, leaving 15 bases between the germline ends. The germline gives CDR1 MDHEN, CDR2 SYDVKM.

The gene calls are TRBV5-1 and TRBJ1-1, with 8 bases aligning to TRBD1. The CDR3 is 14 residues long. From germline, CDR1 is SGHRS and CDR2 YFSETQ. The trim removed 4 bases at V and 4 bases at J, leaving 6 bases unmatched. The CDR3 DNA reads as TGCGCCAGCAGCGGACAGGGCGTCGGCACTGAAGCTTTCTTT. It is translated as CASSGQGVGTEAFF.

About this clone: Other DNA sequences in the sample encode the same CDR3. V and J are TRBV19 and TRBJ1-1, with unresolved D. CDR1 is LNHDA and CDR2 is SQIVND in the germline V gene (reference sequence). V was shortened by 6 bases and J by 3 bases, with 8 bases between the two germline ends. The CDR3 contains 12 residues. CDR3 in DNA: TGTGCCAGTAGGGCGGGGTACACTGAAGCTTTCTTT. This gives the protein CASRAGYTEAFF.

This sequence joins TRBV28 and TRBJ1-6, with 7 bases identical to TRBD1. After removal of 2 bases from V and 6 bases from J, the junction contained 4 bases not matched to a gene. This CDR3 spans 15 amino acids. Per the germline V gene, CDR1 is MDHEN and CDR2 is SYDVKM. CDR3 protein: CASSLGTASNSPLHF. The CDR3 DNA follows: TGTGCCAGCAGTTTAGGGACAGCGTCTAATTCACCCCTCCACTTT. Full variable domain (outside the CDR3, taken from reference TRBV28 and TRBJ1-6): DVKVTQSSRYLVKRTGEKVFLECVQDMDHENMFWYRQDPGLGLRLIYFSYDVKMKEKGDIPEGYSVSREKKERFSLILESASTNQTSMYLCASSLGTASNSPLHFGNGTRLTVT.

On this clone itself: Within the sample, other DNA sequences also encode this same CDR3. The chain recombines TRBV25-1 with TRBJ1-6; TRBD1 might be the D (6 bases). Trimming shortened V by 8 bases and J by 3 bases, and 11 bases separated the two germline ends. This CDR3 is built from 14 residues. Germline V lookup: CDR1 MGHDK, CDR2 SYGVNS. This CDR3 reads CASGPDSYNSPLHF. The CDR3 coding sequence is TGTGCCAGCGGTCCGGACAGCTATAATTCACCCCTCCACTTT.

CDR3 region: CAGGGSSYEQYF. CDR3 DNA sequence: TGTGCTGGGGGGGGGTCCTCCTACGAGCAGTACTTC. The J gene is TRBJ2-7, the V gene TRBV30; 7 bases align to TRBD2. Germline values: CDR1 GTSNPN, CDR2 SVGIG (reference sequence). The CDR3 is made up of 12 amino acids.

The chain recombines TRBV4-1 with TRBJ2-1, with TRBD2 matching over 11 bases. Germline values: CDR1 MGHRA, CDR2 YSYEKL. The V and J ends lost 4 bases and 9 bases, in that order; junction bases with no gene match: 11. This CDR3 comprises 16 residues. CDR3 in DNA: TGCGCCAGCAGCCTACGACTAGCGGGGAGCGTGGGTGAGCAGTTCTTC. It encodes CASSLRLAGSVGEQFF.

This clone was observed a single time. The rearrangement uses TRBV28 and TRBJ2-7; 9 bases are shared with TRBD1. The length of the CDR3 is 14 residues. V shed 0 bases, J shed 3 bases, and the junction held 0 bases outside the gene matches. Germline-derived CDR1 and CDR2 are MDHEN and SYDVKM. CDR3 nucleotides: TGTGCCAGCAGTTTATGGGACAGGGGCTACGAGCAGTACTTC. Protein: CASSLWDRGYEQYF.

The chain combines TRBV6-1 with TRBJ2-2, with a weak D call TRBD1 (5 bases). With 6 bases removed from V and 4 bases from J, the gap between germline ends came to 9 bases. CDR3 size: 13 residues. From germline, CDR1 is MNHNS and CDR2 SASEGT. The CDR3: CASSQGRTGELFF. The CDR3 DNA is TGTGCCAGCAGCCAGGGTCGCACCGGGGAGCTGTTTTTT.

J is TRBJ2-1 and V is TRBV2; 7 nucleotides line up with TRBD2. CDR3 size: 16 residues. Germline trimming cut 7 bases from V and 4 bases from J; bases unmatched to any gene: 13. From germline, CDR1 is SNHLY and CDR2 FYNNEI. The CDR3 DNA is TGTGCCAGCACTAAAGGGGAGGGGCGGGTGTACAATGAGCAGTTCTTC. Translating gives CASTKGEGRVYNEQFF.

This rearrangement joins TRBV28 to TRBJ2-3; 11 bases agree with TRBD1. Germline CDR1 reads MDHEN; CDR2 reads SYDVKM. The CDR3 contains 15 residues. V was clipped by 3 bases and J by 4 bases; unmatched bases: 3. CDR3 sequence: CASSFGDRGADTQYF. CDR3 DNA: TGTGCCAGCAGTTTTGGGGACAGGGGGGCAGATACGCAGTATTTT.

The CDR3: CASSLEAGSYEQYF. The CDR3 DNA sequence: TGCGCCAGCAGCTTGGAGGCAGGGTCGTACGAGCAGTACTTC. The chain is built from TRBV5-1 and TRBJ2-7; D perhaps matches TRBD1 (5 bases). The CDR3 is made up of 14 amino acids. V lost 0 bases and J lost 4, with 11 bases in between. From germline, CDR1 is SGHRS and CDR2 YFSETQ.

The rearrangement joins TRBV4-1 to TRBJ2-1; 13 bases line up with TRBD2. This CDR3 is 17 amino acids long. From germline, CDR1 is MGHRA and CDR2 YSYEKL. V trimming: 2 bases; J trimming: 9 bases; junction bases outside the gene matches: 10. CDR3 DNA sequence: TGCGCCAGCAGCCAACGGACTAGCGGGGGACAACCATCTGAGCAGTTCTTC. As protein: CASSQRTSGGQPSEQFF.

The V call is TRBV29-1, the J call TRBJ2-1; D is uncertain. CDR1 is SQVTM and CDR2 is ANQGSEA in the germline V gene. Trimming removed 5 bases at V and 3 bases at J, with 11 bases between. The CDR3 spans 13 residues. The CDR3 region is CSVPQLSYNEQFF. The DNA of the CDR3 is TGCAGCGTTCCTCAGTTAAGCTACAATGAGCAGTTCTTC.

This chain joins TRBV10-2 and TRBJ1-4; D is perhaps TRBD1 (6 bases). Germline lookup yields CDR1 WSHSY and CDR2 SAAADI. The CDR3 runs 14 residues. Trimming took 8 bases from V and 7 from J, leaving 17 bases between them. The CDR3 bases are TGCGCCAGCTCCAAACAGGGAGGGACTGAAAAACTGTTTTTT. Translated: CASSKQGGTEKLFF.

This clone was observed a few times. The rearrangement links TRBV7-9 to TRBJ1-1; D remains ambiguous. Trimming removed 2 bases from V and 0 bases from J, with 7 bases in between. The CDR3 has 14 residues. Per the germline V gene, CDR1 is SEHNR and CDR2 is FQNEAQ (reference sequence). CDR3 residues: CASSLSGMNTEAFF. DNA for the CDR3: TGTGCCAGCAGCTTATCCGGTATGAACACTGAAGCTTTCTTT.

The chain combines TRBV6-5 with TRBJ1-5; the D is unclear. Deletions cut 9 bases from V and 3 bases from J, with 9 bases between. Germline V gene lookup returns CDR1 MNHEY and CDR2 SVGAGI. The CDR3 loop spans 12 amino acids. The CDR3 region has the DNA TGTGCCAGTTGGGCCCTCAATCAGCCCCAGCATTTT. It encodes CASWALNQPQHF.